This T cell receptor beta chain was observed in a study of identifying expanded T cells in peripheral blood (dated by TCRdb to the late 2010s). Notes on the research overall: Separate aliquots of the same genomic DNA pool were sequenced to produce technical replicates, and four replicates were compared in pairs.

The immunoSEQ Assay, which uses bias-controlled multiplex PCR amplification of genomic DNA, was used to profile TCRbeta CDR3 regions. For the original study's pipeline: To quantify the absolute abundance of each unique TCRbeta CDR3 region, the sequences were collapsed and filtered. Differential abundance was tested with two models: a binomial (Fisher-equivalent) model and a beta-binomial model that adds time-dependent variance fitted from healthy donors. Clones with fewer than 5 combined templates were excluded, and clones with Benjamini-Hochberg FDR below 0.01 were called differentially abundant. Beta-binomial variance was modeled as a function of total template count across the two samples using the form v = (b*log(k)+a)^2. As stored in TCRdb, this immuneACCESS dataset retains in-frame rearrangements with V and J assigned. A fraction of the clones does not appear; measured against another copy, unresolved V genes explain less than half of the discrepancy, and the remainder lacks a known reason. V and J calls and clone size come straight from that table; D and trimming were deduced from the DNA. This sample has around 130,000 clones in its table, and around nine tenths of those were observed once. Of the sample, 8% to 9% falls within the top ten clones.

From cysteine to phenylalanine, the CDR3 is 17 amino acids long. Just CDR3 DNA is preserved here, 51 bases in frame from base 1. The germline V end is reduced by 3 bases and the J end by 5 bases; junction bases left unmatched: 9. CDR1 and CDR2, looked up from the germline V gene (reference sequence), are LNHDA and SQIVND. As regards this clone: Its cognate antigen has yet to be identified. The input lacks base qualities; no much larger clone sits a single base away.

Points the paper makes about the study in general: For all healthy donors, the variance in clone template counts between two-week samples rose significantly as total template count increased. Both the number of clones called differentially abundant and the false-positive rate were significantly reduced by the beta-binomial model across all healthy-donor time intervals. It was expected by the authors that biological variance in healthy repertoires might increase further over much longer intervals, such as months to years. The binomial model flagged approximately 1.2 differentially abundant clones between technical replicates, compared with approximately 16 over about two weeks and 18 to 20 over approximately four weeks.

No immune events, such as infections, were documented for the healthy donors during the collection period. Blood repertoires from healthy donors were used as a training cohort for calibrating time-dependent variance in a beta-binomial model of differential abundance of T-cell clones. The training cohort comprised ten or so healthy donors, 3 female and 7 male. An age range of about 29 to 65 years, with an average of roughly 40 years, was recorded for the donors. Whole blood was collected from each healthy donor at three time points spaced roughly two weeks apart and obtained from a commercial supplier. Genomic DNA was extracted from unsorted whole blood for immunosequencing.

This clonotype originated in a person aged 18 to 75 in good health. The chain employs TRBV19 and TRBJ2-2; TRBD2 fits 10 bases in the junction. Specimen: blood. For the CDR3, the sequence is CASSMPSGRASTGELFF. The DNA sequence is TGTGCCAGTAGTATGCCCAGCGGGAGGGCTAGTACCGGGGAGCTGTTTTTT.